These 25 T cell receptor beta chains came from one sample sequenced in a study of response to subunit inactivated influenza vaccine. TCRdb re-derived calls from the RT-PCR reads in MiXCR, one entry per CDR3 protein. The table shows approximately 570,000 distinct CDR3 sequences, with under 9% occurring only once. Sequences were derived from PBMCs from blood, sampled roughly 24 months after vaccination. Receptors were obtained from a man aged 45 to 75 who received an inactivated influenza vaccine.

This clonotype has only a few counts. This chain connects TRBV28 to TRBJ2-4; a weak D match, TRBD2 (5 bases). Germline-derived CDR1 and CDR2 are MDHEN and SYDVKM. Trimming pared 2 bases from V and 0 bases from J, leaving 17 bases between. The CDR3 is 18 amino acids. CDR3 in amino acids: CASSLIVSTTLAKNIQYF. The CDR3 DNA follows: TGTGCCAGCAGTTTAATAGTCTCGACTACCTTAGCCAAAAACATTCAGTACTTC.

Relative to its sample, this clonotype is medium-sized. The genes are TRBV5-1 and TRBJ2-3; D might be TRBD2 (6 bases). CDR1 and CDR2 from the germline V gene are SGHRS and YFSETQ. The CDR3 has 17 amino acids. Trimming pared 0 bases from V and 5 bases from J, leaving 19 bases between. CDR3: CASSLAYVGGGIDTQYF. In DNA, the CDR3 is TGCGCCAGCAGCTTGGCCTACGTTGGAGGAGGGATAGATACGCAGTATTTT.

This clonotype was detected a few times. This chain links TRBV7-2 with TRBJ2-5; D call uncertain. Germline-derived CDR1 and CDR2 are SGHTA and FQGNSA. The CDR3 is 15 amino acids. Deletions cut 1 base from V and 6 bases from J, with 15 bases between. CDR3 amino acids: CASSLGPGLAKTQYF. CDR3 nucleotides: TGTGCCAGCAGCTTAGGCCCTGGGTTGGCGAAGACCCAGTACTTC. Variable domain in full (rest from reference TRBV7-2 and TRBJ2-5): GAGVSQSPSNKVTEKGKDVELRCDPISGHTALYWYRQSLGQGLEFLIYFQGNSAPDKSGLPSDRFSAERTGGSVSTLTIQRTQQEDSAVYLCASSLGPGLAKTQYFGPGTRLLVL.

The chain recombines TRBV20-1 with TRBJ2-3; 11 bases match TRBD2. V lost 6 bases to trimming and J lost 5 bases; unmatched junction nucleotides: 10. The CDR3 totals 15 residues. Germline V CDR1 and CDR2: DFQATT, SNEGSKA (reference sequence). DNA for the CDR3: TGCAGTGCATCGCCACTAGCGGGAGTTGGAGATACGCAGTATTTT. Amino acid sequence: CSASPLAGVGDTQYF.

The chain recombines TRBV4-3 with TRBJ2-7; a possible D gene is TRBD1 (6 bases). CDR1 and CDR2 from the germline V gene are LGHNA and YSLEER. V lost 1 base to trimming and J lost 5 bases, with 12 bases between them. The CDR3 sequence is 14 residues long. This CDR3 reads CASSQAGGNDEQYF. CDR3 bases: TGCGCCAGCAGCCAAGCTGGGGGCAACGACGAGCAGTACTTC.

The rearrangement links TRBV12-3 or TRBV12-4 to TRBJ2-5, with a possible D match to TRBD1 (5 bases). Trimming cost V 4 bases and J 3 bases, with 12 bases left between them. The CDR3 has 14 residues. For the CDR3, the DNA is TGTGCCAGCAGTTCCCCCGGACACGAAGAGACCCAGTACTTC. Translating it yields CASSSPGHEETQYF.

This clonotype was detected only a few times. The chain couples TRBV12-3 or TRBV12-4 to TRBJ2-5; no reliable D call. The CDR3 loop spans 14 amino acids. V gave up 3 bases and J gave up 5 bases, with 13 bases separating them. The CDR3 sequence is CASSLGPGTETQYF. CDR3 sequence (DNA): TGTGCCAGCAGTTTGGGCCCCGGAACGGAGACCCAGTACTTC.

The sample holds many counts of this clonotype. The rearrangement uses TRBV6-2 or TRBV6-3 and TRBJ2-2; D is ambiguous. This CDR3 comprises 13 residues. CDR1 is MNHEY, CDR2 SVGEGT, per germline. Trimming took off 1 base at V and 6 bases at J, with 6 bases between the two ends. The CDR3 DNA is TGTGCCAGCAGTTACTTCGAATCCGGGGAGCTGTTTTTT. Its protein product is CASSYFESGELFF.

V and J are TRBV20-1 and TRBJ1-2; D not resolved. Per germline, CDR1 DFQATT and CDR2 SNEGSKA (reference sequence). The CDR3 is 14 residues long. V gave up 2 bases and J gave up 4 bases, with 14 bases separating them. The CDR3 nucleotides are TGCAGTGCTAGAAACTACAAGGGCGGCTATGGCTACACCTTC. It is translated as CSARNYKGGYGYTF.

The genes are TRBV6-1 and TRBJ1-5; 7 bases are a match to TRBD1. Germline CDR1 MNHNS, CDR2 SASEGT. The CDR3 consists of 16 residues. Trimming cost V 4 bases and J 4 bases; bases outside gene matches: 10. The CDR3 sequence is CASSAPTGFVNQPQHF. The CDR3 DNA reads as TGTGCCAGCAGTGCACCGACAGGGTTCGTAAATCAGCCCCAGCATTTT.

This clonotype was counted at least ten times. V usage is TRBV27 and J usage is TRBJ2-3; D is ambiguous. V gave up 1 base and J gave up 7 bases, with 21 bases separating them. The CDR3 runs to 17 residues. Per the germline V gene, CDR1 is MNHEY and CDR2 is SMNVEV (reference sequence). The CDR3 spells CASSLYSGELDLHTQYF. In nucleotides, the CDR3 is TGTGCCAGCAGTTTATATAGTGGCGAACTGGACCTTCATACGCAGTATTTT.

The rearrangement links TRBV6-2 or TRBV6-3 to TRBJ2-7; 13 nucleotides match TRBD2. The CDR3 spans 14 residues. V dropped 10 bases and J dropped 1; count of bases not matched to a gene: 4. Germline-derived CDR1 and CDR2 are MNHEY and SVGEGT. The CDR3 spells CATWGLAGSYEQYF. In nucleotides, the CDR3 is TGTGCCACCTGGGGACTAGCGGGATCCTACGAGCAGTACTTC.

The chain uses TRBV12-3 or TRBV12-4 and TRBJ2-5; tentatively, D is TRBD1 (6 bases). CDR3 size: 14 residues. Between the trimmed V and J ends, which lost 5 bases and 4 bases, there was a span of 14 bases. The CDR3 sequence: CASSDGTWGETQYF. The CDR3 DNA reads as TGTGCCAGCAGTGATGGGACATGGGGAGAGACCCAGTACTTC.

At least ten counts were recorded for this clonotype. J is TRBJ1-1 and V is TRBV5-1; possibly TRBD1 for D (5 bases). CDR3 length: 13 residues. V dropped 1 base and J dropped 3 bases, with 7 bases sitting between them. Germline lookup yields CDR1 SGHRS and CDR2 YFSETQ. The CDR3 spells CASSLQGDTEAFF. CDR3 nucleotides: TGCGCCAGCAGCTTGCAAGGGGACACTGAAGCTTTCTTT.

This clonotype was found a few times. The V and J genes are TRBV5-6 and TRBJ1-5; D remains unclear. V was trimmed by 4 bases and J by 9 bases, leaving 17 bases between them. CDR3 length: 14 residues. CDR1 SGHDT and CDR2 YYEEEE come from the germline V gene. CDR3 DNA sequence: TGTGCCAGCAGCCTGTCTGGCGCCCTGTGGCCCCAGCATTTT. Translated, it gives CASSLSGALWPQHF.

This clonotype was detected a few times. V usage is TRBV6-2 or TRBV6-3 and J usage is TRBJ1-1, with D perhaps TRBD1 (5 bases). In germline, CDR1 is MNHEY, CDR2 SVGEGT. V shed 5 bases and J shed 4 bases, with 11 bases lying between them. CDR3 length equals 13 residues. CDR3: CASSLRQITEAFF. As DNA, the CDR3 is TGTGCCAGCAGTCTCCGACAGATCACTGAAGCTTTCTTT.

The chain is built from TRBV7-6 and TRBJ2-1; TRBD2 matches at 10 bases. Losses at the gene ends were 5 bases for V and 3 bases for J; bases not matched to a gene: 7. CDR3 length: 16 amino acids. Looked up from germline, CDR1 is SGHVS and CDR2 is FNYEAQ. The CDR3 sequence: CASSPNLAGDYNEQFF. CDR3 coding DNA: TGTGCCAGCAGCCCTAACCTAGCGGGAGACTACAATGAGCAGTTCTTC.

This clonotype was counted between two and nine times. The CDR3 sequence: CASSFRGTHSYEQYF. DNA of the CDR3: TGTGCCAGCAGTTTTCGCGGGACACACTCCTACGAGCAGTACTTC. This chain connects TRBV12-3 or TRBV12-4 to TRBJ2-7; D tentatively fits TRBD1 or TRBD2 (6 bases each). The CDR3 contains 15 residues. Trimming cost V 3 bases and J 0 bases, with 12 bases left between them.

The J gene is TRBJ2-3, the V gene TRBV18; unclear D gene. Germline CDR1 is KGHSH and CDR2 is LQKENI. V was shortened by 2 bases and J by 4 bases, with 7 bases between the two germline ends. The CDR3 extends over 13 amino acids. CDR3: CASSPRAADTQYF. DNA of the CDR3: TGTGCCAGCTCACCAAGGGCCGCAGATACGCAGTATTTT.

The chain's CDR3 is CASTQEGNRGETQYF. CDR3 coding DNA: TGTGCCAGCACCCAGGAGGGGAACAGGGGAGAGACCCAGTACTTC. The rearrangement links TRBV3-1 to TRBJ2-5, with D perhaps matching TRBD1 (7 bases). V was cut by 7 bases and J by 4 bases, with 19 bases left in between. The CDR3 is 15 amino acids. The germline V gene has CDR1 LGHDT and CDR2 YNNKEL (reference sequence).

This clonotype was seen many times. This chain connects TRBV7-9 to TRBJ2-5; D remains unclear. V was cut by 5 bases and J by 3 bases, with 16 bases left in between. The germline CDR1 and CDR2 sequences are SEHNR and FQNEAQ (reference sequence). This CDR3 is 15 amino acids long. The CDR3 nucleotides are TGTGCCAGCAGCCCTAACCGTGGACGAAAAGAGACCCAGTACTTC. Encoded protein: CASSPNRGRKETQYF.

V is TRBV5-1 and J is TRBJ1-5, with a possible D match to TRBD1 (5 bases). CDR3 length: 15 amino acids. The V gene's germline CDR1 is SGHRS and CDR2 YFSETQ. V was shortened by 0 bases and J by 7 bases, with 14 bases between the two germline ends. The CDR3 region has the DNA TGCGCCAGCAGCTTGGGGGACTCCCAGAACCAGCCCCAGCATTTT. It yields the protein CASSLGDSQNQPQHF. The full variable domain, its missing parts supplied by reference TRBV5-1 and TRBJ1-5, is KAGVTQTPRYLIKTRGQQVTLSCSPISGHRSVSWYQQTPGQGLQFLFEYFSETQRNKGNFPGRFSGRQFSNSRSEMNVSTLELGDSALYLCASSLGDSQNQPQHFGDGTRLSIL.

This clonotype occurred many times. This chain uses TRBV7-2 with TRBJ2-3; D call uncertain. V lost 6 bases to trimming and J lost 1 base, with 17 bases between them. The CDR3 totals 16 residues. CDR1 SGHTA and CDR2 FQGNSA come from the germline V gene. In DNA form, the CDR3 reads TGTGCCAGCAGTCTAGATAGGGCAGAAGGCACAGATACGCAGTATTTT. Translated, it gives CASSLDRAEGTDTQYF.

In its sample, this clonotype was seen many times. This chain links TRBV18 with TRBJ1-5; D perhaps matches TRBD1 (5 bases). Germline CDR1 KGHSH, CDR2 LQKENI. Between the trimmed V and J ends, which lost 4 bases and 4 bases, there was a span of 11 bases. The CDR3 sequence is 14 residues long. The CDR3 region is CASSLDGGNQPQHF. The CDR3 nucleotides are TGTGCCAGCTCACTAGACGGGGGTAATCAGCCCCAGCATTTT.

This clonotype came up many times. The V and J genes are TRBV27 and TRBJ2-3; D gene unclear. V was trimmed by 4 bases and J by 0 bases, leaving 11 bases between them. This CDR3 has 15 residues. Germline V gene sequence: CDR1 MNHEY, CDR2 SMNVEV (reference sequence). The CDR3 is CASSSGLSSTDTQYF. The CDR3 nucleotides read TGTGCCAGCAGTTCTGGATTATCTAGCACAGATACGCAGTATTTT.